Listed here are 3 T cell receptor beta chains from one sample, sequenced in a study of graft-versus-host responses after intestinal transplantation. The data were produced by immunoSEQ multiplex PCR, yet TCRdb's version contains in-frame clones alone and is incomplete. Of 99,000 or so clones in the sample, roughly 90% were seen once. Their antigens remain unidentified. The source was unstimulated CD8+ T cells sorted from spleen or lymph node cells, collected before transplant. The origin of the receptors is a human donor who was the organ donor for an intestinal transplant.

The rearrangement joins TRBV5-4 to TRBJ2-7, with 8 bases identical to TRBD2. The germline V gene encodes CDR1 SGHNT and CDR2 YYREEE (reference sequence). Unmatched junction bases numbered 5, after V lost 4 bases and J lost 2 bases. CDR3 length: 14 residues. The CDR3 region is CASSAGLGTYEQYF. The CDR3 DNA reads as TGTGCCAGCAGCGCGGGACTAGGGACCTACGAGCAGTACTTC.

This clone was recorded once. This chain joins TRBV7-9 and TRBJ1-1; 9 bases agree with TRBD1. V lost 5 bases and J lost 1; bases outside the gene matches: 11. Germline V gives CDR1 SEHNR, CDR2 FQNEAQ (reference sequence). This CDR3 region has 17 residues. Written as DNA, the CDR3 is TGTGCCAGCAGCCGTGAACCGGGACAGGGTAGGAACACTGAAGCTTTCTTT. Its protein product is CASSREPGQGRNTEAFF.

This clone was observed once. This chain uses TRBV12-5 with TRBJ2-7; 7 nucleotides align to TRBD2. V lost 2 bases to trimming and J lost 2 bases; unmatched junction nucleotides: 6. The germline CDR1 and CDR2 sequences are LGHNT and FRNRAP. The CDR3 is 15 residues long. Here the CDR3 DNA reads TGTGCTAGTGGTTTGTACCCTAGCGGAGCCTACGAGCAGTACTTC. Protein product: CASGLYPSGAYEQYF.